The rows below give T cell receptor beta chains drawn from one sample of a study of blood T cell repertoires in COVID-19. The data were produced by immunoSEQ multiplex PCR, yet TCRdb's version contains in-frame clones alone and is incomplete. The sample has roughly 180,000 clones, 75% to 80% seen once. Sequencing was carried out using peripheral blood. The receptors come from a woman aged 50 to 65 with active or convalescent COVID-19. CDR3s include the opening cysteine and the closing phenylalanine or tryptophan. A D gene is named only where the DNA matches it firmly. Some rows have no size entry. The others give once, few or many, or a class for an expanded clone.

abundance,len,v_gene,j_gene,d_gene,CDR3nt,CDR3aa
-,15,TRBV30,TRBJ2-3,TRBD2,TGTGCCTGGATTCCTAGCGGGGGAAGCACAGATACGCAGTATTTT,CAWIPSGGSTDTQYF
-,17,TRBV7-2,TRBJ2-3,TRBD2,TGTGCCAGCAGCCCTGGGACTAGCGGCTTAAGCACAGATACGCAGTATTTT,CASSPGTSGLSTDTQYF
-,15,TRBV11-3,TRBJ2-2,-,TGTGCCAGCAGCTTCGACGGGTTTAACACCGGGGAGCTGTTTTTT,CASSFDGFNTGELFF
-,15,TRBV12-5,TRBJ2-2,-,TGTGCTAGTGGTTCCCAACTCAGGGTCACCGGGGAGCTGTTTTTT,CASGSQLRVTGELFF
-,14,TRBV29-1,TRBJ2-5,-,TGCAGCGTCAGACCCGTGGCAGGCCAAGAGACCCAGTACTTC,CSVRPVAGQETQYF
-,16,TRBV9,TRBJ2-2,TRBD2,TGTGCCAGCAGCGAACGGACGGGGGGACCCACCGGGGAGCTGTTTTTT,CASSERTGGPTGELFF
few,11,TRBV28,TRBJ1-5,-,TGTGCCAGCAGCCGGAATCAGCCCCAGCATTTT,CASSRNQPQHF
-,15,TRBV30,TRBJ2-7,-,TGTGCCTGGAGTGTATTTGGGACAAATAGCTACGAGCAGTACTTC,CAWSVFGTNSYEQYF
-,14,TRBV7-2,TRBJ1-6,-,TGTGCCAGCAGCCTCGGACAGACCGGTTCACCCCTCCACTTT,CASSLGQTGSPLHF
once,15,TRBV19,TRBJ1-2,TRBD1,TGTGCCAGTAGTAAATCGGACAGGGATGTTCCTGGCTACACCTTC,CASSKSDRDVPGYTF
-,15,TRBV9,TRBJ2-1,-,TGTGCCAGCAGCCCTCCCCAGGGGGGCATGAATGAGCAGTTCTTC,CASSPPQGGMNEQFF
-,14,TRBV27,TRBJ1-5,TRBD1,TGTGCCAGCAGGGGACAGTTCCTTTATCAGCCCCAGCATTTT,CASRGQFLYQPQHF
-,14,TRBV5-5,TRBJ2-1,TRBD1,TGTGCCAGCCGCGGGGACAGGGATGGCAATGAGCAGTTCTTC,CASRGDRDGNEQFF
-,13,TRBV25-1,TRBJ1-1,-,TGTGCCAGCAGCAGGGGCCTGAACACTGAAGCTTTCTTT,CASSRGLNTEAFF
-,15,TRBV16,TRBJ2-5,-,TGTGCCAGCAACCTCTGGGGCGCTACCCAAGAGACCCAGTACTTC,CASNLWGATQETQYF
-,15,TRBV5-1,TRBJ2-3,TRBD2,TGCGCCAGCAGCTCCTATAGCGGGGGGGTGGATACGCAGTATTTT,CASSSYSGGVDTQYF
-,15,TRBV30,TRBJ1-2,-,TGTGCCTGGACCCAGGAACAGAACCCTAACTATGGCTACACCTTC,CAWTQEQNPNYGYTF
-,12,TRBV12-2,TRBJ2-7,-,TGTGCAAGTAACCGACAGGGAGGAGAGCAGTACTTC,CASNRQGGEQYF
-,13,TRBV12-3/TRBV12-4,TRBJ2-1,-,TGTGCCAGCAGTGACAGCAACTACAATGAGCAGTTCTTC,CASSDSNYNEQFF
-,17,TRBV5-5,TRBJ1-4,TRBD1,TGTGCCAGCAGCTTGGGATCGGTCGGGACAGCTAATGAAAAACTGTTTTTT,CASSLGSVGTANEKLFF
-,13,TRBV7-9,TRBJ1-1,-,TGTGCCAGCAGCTTCGGGGGGGACACTGAAGCTTTCTTT,CASSFGGDTEAFF
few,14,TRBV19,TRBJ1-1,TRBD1,TGTGCCAGTAGTATGACAGGGATGAACACTGAAGCTTTCTTT,CASSMTGMNTEAFF
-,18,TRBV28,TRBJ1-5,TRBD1,TGTGCCAGCAGTTCCACTACCGCCGACAGGGGCAGCAATCAGCCCCAGCATTTT,CASSSTTADRGSNQPQHF
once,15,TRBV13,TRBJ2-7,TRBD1,TGTGCCAGCAGCCCCCGGGACAGGGACTCCTACGAGCAGTACTTC,CASSPRDRDSYEQYF
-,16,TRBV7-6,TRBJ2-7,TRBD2,TGTGCCAGCAGCCGGACGACTAGCGGGTCCCCCTACGAGCAGTACTTC,CASSRTTSGSPYEQYF
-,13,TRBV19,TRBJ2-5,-,TGTGCCAGTAAACAGGACGGACAAGAGACCCAGTACTTC,CASKQDGQETQYF